The present entry profiles one T cell receptor beta chain with its context. Its antigen remains unidentified. The record originates from a study of blood T cells in healthy people across ages. Study-wide findings and caveats: In the absence of known donor CMV status, changes in expanded clonotypes were possibly confounded. Higher diversity and more naive CD4+ cells were features of long-lived donors, compared to aged donors. Strong correlation was found linking TCR beta diversity to naive T cell percentage.

Next came a second PCR, run for about 7 to 11 cycles, which used a sample-barcoded 5' primer along with a J-beta primer mix. In TCRdb, the 5' RACE reads were re-called with MiXCR into one record per CDR3 protein. This sample carries some 700,000 distinct CDR3 sequences, about 24% of them seen once, and the ten largest clones take about 22%. The germline V and J ends were trimmed by 0 bases and 2 bases, with 7 bases remaining between them. Germline-derived CDR1 and CDR2 are SGHRS and YFSETQ. This CDR3 is 14 amino acids long. Sequenced material: blood. The origin of this receptor is an older man in good health. The chain carries TRBV5-1 and TRBJ2-3; D gene uncertain. DNA of the CDR3: TGCGCCAGCAGCTTGGATGGACCCACAGATACGCAGTATTTT. Protein product: CASSLDGPTDTQYF.